The 20 T cell receptor beta chains in this list originate from one sample, sequenced in a study of a mutant IDH1 vaccine in newly diagnosed glioma. Sequencing was performed with immunoSEQ multiplex PCR; in TCRdb, only in-frame clones are kept and a portion is missing. The table has roughly 60,000 clones, 84% seen once; the top ten hold 3% to 4.5%. Time point here: week 11, during vaccination. In the vaccine, a single dose held 300 ug of the mutant IDH1 20-mer peptide, along with topical imiquimod. Which antigens these TCRs recognize remains unknown. The sequencing used PBMCs, collected from a glioma patient whose treatment included an IDH1 peptide vaccine. These receptors came from a man under 40 with glioma.

The chain employs TRBV5-1 and TRBJ2-7; TRBD1 aligns across 7 bases. V lost 4 bases and J lost 0; bases outside the gene matches: 7. Germline V lookup: CDR1 SGHRS, CDR2 YFSETQ. This CDR3 spans 15 amino acids. The CDR3 region has the DNA TGCGCCAGCAGCCCGGCCAGGGACAGCTCCTACGAGCAGTACTTC. Translating gives CASSPARDSSYEQYF.

The gene calls are TRBV5-1 and TRBJ2-5; D ambiguous. V dropped 0 bases and J dropped 3 bases, with 12 bases sitting between them. The germline V gene has CDR1 SGHRS and CDR2 YFSETQ. The CDR3 sequence is 15 residues long. In DNA, the CDR3 is TGCGCCAGCAGCTTGGTTGGGGATAACAAAGAGACCCAGTACTTC. Its translation is CASSLVGDNKETQYF.

The table lists this clone with a count of one. This chain links TRBV2 with TRBJ2-3, with 8 bases aligning to TRBD1. Germline-derived CDR1 and CDR2 are SNHLY and FYNNEI. V dropped 4 bases and J dropped 0; count of bases not matched to a gene: 6. The CDR3 is 16 residues long. CDR3 coding DNA: TGTGCCAGCAGTGCCCCGGACAGGGTGAGCACAGATACGCAGTATTTT. It yields the protein CASSAPDRVSTDTQYF.

This clone was counted a few times. J is TRBJ2-2 and V is TRBV11-3; a weak D match, TRBD2 (6 bases). V lost 8 bases to trimming and J lost 2 bases, with 12 bases between them. The germline CDR1 and CDR2 sequences are SGHNT and YENEEA. The CDR3 extends over 14 amino acids. CDR3: CASQRTTNTGELFF. In DNA, the CDR3 is TGTGCCAGCCAAAGGACTACCAACACCGGGGAGCTGTTTTTT.

The chain joins TRBV5-1 to TRBJ1-1; D is possibly TRBD1 (6 bases). CDR1 and CDR2 from the germline V gene are SGHRS and YFSETQ. Trimming took off 5 bases at V and 4 bases at J, with 15 bases between the two ends. The CDR3 spans 14 residues. The CDR3 is CASSTSGDRTEAFF. The CDR3 bases are TGCGCCAGCAGTACGTCAGGGGATCGCACTGAAGCTTTCTTT.

This clone has more than one count but fewer than ten. This chain joins TRBV4-1 and TRBJ2-1, with 7 bases matching TRBD1. CDR1 MGHRA and CDR2 YSYEKL come from the germline V gene. The junction had 10 bases not matched to a gene; V was cut back by 0 bases and J by 14 bases. This CDR3 comprises 14 residues. CDR3 residues: CASSQDRITGVKFF. CDR3 bases: TGCGCCAGCAGCCAAGATCGGATTACAGGGGTAAAGTTCTTC.

In its sample, this clone was seen once. The V gene is TRBV25-1, the J gene TRBJ2-1; possibly TRBD1 or TRBD2 for D (5 bases each). Germline CDR1 MGHDK, CDR2 SYGVNS. There are 10 residues in the CDR3. Between the trimmed V and J ends, which lost 8 bases and 9 bases, there was a span of 8 bases. The chain's CDR3 is CASYGAEQFF. The DNA for the CDR3 is TGTGCCAGCTACGGGGCTGAGCAGTTCTTC.

CDR3 loop: CASTPRDAGATDTQYF. CDR3 coding DNA: TGTGCCAGCACCCCGAGGGACGCGGGGGCCACAGATACGCAGTATTTT. This sequence joins TRBV7-2 and TRBJ2-3, with a weak D call TRBD2 (7 bases). Germline lookup yields CDR1 SGHTA and CDR2 FQGNSA. CDR3 length: 16 residues. Trimming stripped 7 bases from V and 2 bases from J, with 19 bases between.

The V call is TRBV7-2, the J call TRBJ2-7; D may be TRBD1 (6 bases). The CDR3 has 16 residues. The V end was cut by 1 base, the J end by 0 bases, with 13 bases between. Germline V CDR1 and CDR2: SGHTA, FQGNSA. The CDR3 bases are TGTGCCAGCAGCTTAGACCGACAGGCCGGCTCCTACGAGCAGTACTTC. Protein sequence: CASSLDRQAGSYEQYF.

This chain joins TRBV7-2 and TRBJ2-1; D is unclear. The germline V and J ends were trimmed by 4 bases and 0 bases, with 7 bases remaining between them. CDR3 length: 14 residues. CDR1 SGHTA and CDR2 FQGNSA come from the germline V gene. CDR3 in amino acids: CASSSRRSYNEQFF. In nucleotides, the CDR3 is TGTGCCAGCAGCTCCCGGCGCTCCTACAATGAGCAGTTCTTC.

The V and J genes are TRBV15 and TRBJ1-1; tentative D call: TRBD1 (6 bases). CDR1 is LNHNV and CDR2 is YYDKDF in the germline V gene (reference sequence). The CDR3 runs to 15 residues. With 4 bases removed from V and 1 base from J, the gap between germline ends came to 13 bases. In DNA form, the CDR3 reads TGTGCCACCAGCACCCCGGGGGCGGGGAACACTGAAGCTTTCTTT. Its protein is CATSTPGAGNTEAFF. Looking up the rest from reference TRBV15 and TRBJ1-1 gives the full variable domain: DAMVIQNPRYQVTQFGKPVTLSCSQTLNHNVMYWYQQKSSQAPKLLFHYYDKDFNNEADTPDNFQSRRPNTSFCFLDIRSPGLGDTAMYLCATSTPGAGNTEAFFGQGTRLTVV.

This clone was observed a single time. V gene TRBV7-9 combines with J gene TRBJ2-7, with 8 positions matching TRBD2. This CDR3 comprises 14 residues. CDR1 and CDR2 from the germline V gene are SEHNR and FQNEAQ (reference sequence). J gave up 5 bases and V 3 bases, and 6 bases lay outside the gene matches. CDR3 region: CASSFGGRRNEQYF. CDR3 sequence (DNA): TGTGCCAGCAGCTTCGGCGGGAGGAGGAACGAGCAGTACTTC.

The chain combines TRBV27 with TRBJ1-6; D is unresolved. Germline V gene data show CDR1 as MNHEY and CDR2 as SMNVEV (reference sequence). V lost 3 bases to trimming and J lost 4 bases, with 7 bases between them. The CDR3 length is 14 residues. In nucleotides, the CDR3 is TGTGCCAGCAGTTTCTGGGCTTATAATTCACCCCTCCACTTT. As protein: CASSFWAYNSPLHF.

This chain uses TRBV9 with TRBJ1-1; D is unresolved. In germline, CDR1 is SGDLS, CDR2 YYNGEE. This CDR3 has 12 amino acids. V was clipped by 8 bases and J by 1 base, with 9 bases between them. The CDR3 region is CASGGWNTEAFF. The CDR3 DNA follows: TGTGCCAGTGGAGGTTGGAACACTGAAGCTTTCTTT.

This chain links TRBV5-1 with TRBJ2-6; D is perhaps TRBD1 (5 bases). Trimming stripped 5 bases from V and 0 bases from J, with 12 bases between. The CDR3 runs 16 residues. Germline loops: CDR1 SGHRS, CDR2 YFSETQ. As DNA, the CDR3 is TGCGCCAGCAGTCAGGGTTGGGACTCTGGGGCCAACGTCCTGACTTTC. As protein: CASSQGWDSGANVLTF.

The chain is built from TRBV18 and TRBJ2-7; tentatively, D is TRBD2 (5 bases). Trimming removed 2 bases from V and 2 bases from J, with 10 bases in between. The CDR3 extends over 14 amino acids. Germline V CDR1 and CDR2: KGHSH, LQKENI. The CDR3 coding sequence is TGTGCCAGCTCACCAGGGCGGGTCCCCTACGAGCAGTACTTC. This gives the protein CASSPGRVPYEQYF.

The rearrangement links TRBV28 to TRBJ1-4; the D is unclear. Germline V gene data show CDR1 as MDHEN and CDR2 as SYDVKM. Trimming removed 3 bases at V and 10 bases at J, with 12 bases between. The CDR3 spans 13 residues. The CDR3 DNA reads as TGTGCCAGCAGTTTGGGGAGGACTGGAAAACTGTTTTTT. As protein: CASSLGRTGKLFF.

The chain combines TRBV10-3 with TRBJ1-3; D call uncertain. The V and J ends lost 11 bases and 0 bases respectively, with 5 bases between them. Germline-derived CDR1 and CDR2 are ENHRY and SYGVKD. The CDR3 contains 11 residues. The CDR3 DNA is TGTGCCTCCACCTCTGGAAACACCATATATTTT. Its protein is CASTSGNTIYF.

This chain uses TRBV5-8 with TRBJ1-5; D is possibly TRBD1 (6 bases). From germline, CDR1 is SGHTS and CDR2 YDEGEE. V lost 2 bases to trimming and J lost 6 bases, with 18 bases between them. The CDR3 contains 16 residues. Here the CDR3 reads CASSFIGGARVQPQHF. The CDR3 DNA reads TGTGCCAGCAGCTTTATCGGGGGGGCGCGCGTTCAGCCCCAGCATTTT.

This clone was observed once. The rearrangement joins TRBV30 to TRBJ2-2, with D perhaps matching TRBD2 (6 bases). The V end lost 0 bases, the J end lost 4 bases, and 9 bases lay between the germline ends. Per germline, CDR1 GTSNPN and CDR2 SVGIG (reference sequence). This CDR3 region has 14 residues. The CDR3 DNA reads as TGTGCCTGGAGTGTGAGGGGAGGCACCGGGGAGCTGTTTTTT. Amino acids: CAWSVRGGTGELFF.